Shown below are 18 T cell receptor beta chains from a single sample sequenced in a study of Ad26.COV2.S vaccination and SARS-CoV-2 variants. Assay used: immunoSEQ multiplex PCR; TCRdb lists only in-frame clones, some missing. The table records around 94,000 clones, about three quarters of them present only once. The specimen was peripheral blood, collected after recovery from COVID-19. The source of these receptors is a human donor who had recovered from COVID-19.

This chain joins TRBV6-2 or TRBV6-3 and TRBJ1-2; D is unclear. The V end lost 5 bases, the J end lost 0 bases, and 10 bases lay between the germline ends. CDR3 length equals 14 residues. The V gene's germline CDR1 is MNHEY and CDR2 SVGEGT. CDR3 residues: CASSGPTANYGYTF. The CDR3 DNA reads TGTGCCAGCAGTGGACCGACGGCTAACTATGGCTACACCTTC.

V gene TRBV30 combines with J gene TRBJ2-5, with 10 bases aligning to TRBD1. Trimming cost V 2 bases and J 0 bases; bases outside gene matches: 6. The CDR3 is made up of 16 amino acids. Per the germline V gene, CDR1 is GTSNPN and CDR2 is SVGIG (reference sequence). The CDR3 protein is CAWSPTGQGYQETQYF. CDR3 sequence (DNA): TGTGCCTGGAGTCCGACGGGACAGGGGTACCAAGAGACCCAGTACTTC.

The V gene is TRBV30, the J gene TRBJ1-4; 8 nucleotides line up with TRBD1. CDR1 is GTSNPN, CDR2 SVGIG, per germline (reference sequence). J lost 1 base, V lost 5 bases, and 3 bases had no gene match. The CDR3 is made up of 14 amino acids. The CDR3 here is CAWDRGLTNEKLFF. The CDR3 DNA reads TGTGCCTGGGACAGGGGACTAACTAATGAAAAACTGTTTTTT.

The chain couples TRBV12-3 or TRBV12-4 to TRBJ1-1; D not certain. The CDR3 has 13 amino acids. Trimming stripped 3 bases from V and 0 bases from J, with 5 bases between. CDR3 in amino acids: CASSLAMNTEAFF. CDR3 coding DNA: TGTGCCAGCAGTTTGGCGATGAACACTGAAGCTTTCTTT.

V and J are TRBV7-2 and TRBJ1-3; no reliable D call. Germline values: CDR1 SGHTA, CDR2 FQGNSA. Trimming stripped 0 bases from V and 3 bases from J, with 12 bases between. The CDR3 is 16 amino acids. The CDR3 region is CASSLALAAGGNTIYF. The CDR3 nucleotides read TGTGCCAGCAGCTTAGCACTGGCTGCTGGTGGAAACACCATATATTTT.

This clone has just one count. The chain recombines TRBV29-1 with TRBJ2-7, with D perhaps matching TRBD1 or TRBD2 (5 bases each). Trimming removed 4 bases at V and 3 bases at J, with 13 bases between. CDR3 length: 13 residues. CDR1 is SQVTM and CDR2 is ANQGSEA in the germline V gene. CDR3 DNA: TGCAGCGTTGTAGAACTGGGGGTCTACGAGCAGTACTTC. This translates into CSVVELGVYEQYF.

This clone was observed a handful of times. The CDR3 here is CASSLTTAANYGYTF. CDR3 in DNA: TGTGCCAGTAGTCTCACGACAGCCGCTAACTATGGCTACACCTTC. This rearrangement joins TRBV19 to TRBJ1-2; possible D gene TRBD1, 5 bases. Trimming shortened V by 5 bases and J by 0 bases, and 13 bases separated the two germline ends. Germline CDR1 and CDR2: LNHDA and SQIVND (reference sequence). The length of the CDR3 is 15 residues.

DNA of the CDR3: TGCGCCAGCAGTGAGCAGAAAGCGTCTAGCACCGGGGAGCTGTTTTTT. This sequence encodes CASSEQKASSTGELFF. The chain couples TRBV10-1 to TRBJ2-2, with no clear D. Trimming removed 2 bases at V and 4 bases at J, with 14 bases between. Germline V gene data show CDR1 as WNHNN and CDR2 as SYGVQD (reference sequence). CDR3 size: 16 residues.

The gene calls are TRBV9 and TRBJ1-5; D ambiguous. The CDR3 extends over 16 amino acids. Germline loops: CDR1 SGDLS, CDR2 YYNGEE. Trimming removed 3 bases at V and 0 bases at J, with 13 bases between. The CDR3 nucleotides read TGTGCCAGCAGCGCAAAAATCAGGTGTAGCAATCAGCCCCAGCATTTT. This codes for CASSAKIRCSNQPQHF.

The CDR3 is CAWTGAETQYF. The CDR3 bases are TGTGCCTGGACAGGAGCGGAGACCCAGTACTTC. This chain connects TRBV30 to TRBJ2-5; D remains ambiguous. The germline V gene has CDR1 GTSNPN and CDR2 SVGIG (reference sequence). V was cut by 4 bases and J by 5 bases, with 8 bases left in between. The CDR3 is 11 residues long.

The chain uses TRBV6-2 or TRBV6-3 and TRBJ2-5, with no clear D. Germline V lookup: CDR1 MNHEY, CDR2 SVGEGT. The CDR3 is 13 amino acids. Deletions cut 0 bases from V and 4 bases from J, with 6 bases between. CDR3 region: CASSYSSRETQYF. CDR3 nucleotide sequence: TGTGCCAGCAGTTACTCAAGCCGAGAGACCCAGTACTTC.

The J gene is TRBJ2-7, the V gene TRBV6-6; perhaps TRBD1 as D (5 bases). Germline V gives CDR1 MNHNY, CDR2 SVGAGI (reference sequence). CDR3 length equals 15 residues. The V and J ends lost 0 bases and 6 bases respectively, with 15 bases between them. Written as DNA, the CDR3 is TGTGCCAGCAGTTACTCATTAAAGACAGCACCCGAGCAGTACTTC. It encodes CASSYSLKTAPEQYF.

The chain couples TRBV5-1 to TRBJ1-4; D is perhaps TRBD1 (5 bases). The germline V gene encodes CDR1 SGHRS and CDR2 YFSETQ. V shed 4 bases and J shed 7 bases, with 14 bases lying between them. This CDR3 region has 14 residues. CDR3 loop: CASSTDSPGEKLFF. The CDR3, as DNA: TGCGCCAGCAGCACCGACAGCCCGGGTGAAAAACTGTTTTTT.

The rearrangement joins TRBV7-6 to TRBJ2-3; TRBD1 or TRBD2 may be the D gene (6 bases each). V was trimmed by 1 base and J by 6 bases, leaving 11 bases between them. The CDR3 extends over 14 amino acids. From germline, CDR1 is SGHVS and CDR2 FNYEAQ. The CDR3: CASSLGGGPDTQYF. CDR3 sequence (DNA): TGTGCCAGCAGCTTAGGAGGGGGGCCGGATACGCAGTATTTT. Full variable domain (rest looked up from reference TRBV7-6 and TRBJ2-3): GAGVSQSPRYKVTKRGQDVALRCDPISGHVSLYWYRQALGQGPEFLTYFNYEAQQDKSGLPNDRFSAERPEGSISTLTIQRTEQRDSAMYRCASSLGGGPDTQYFGPGTRLTVL.

The chain joins TRBV11-2 to TRBJ1-2; no firm D call. V lost 3 bases and J lost 1, with 9 bases in between. CDR3 length equals 14 residues. Looked up from germline, CDR1 is SGHAT and CDR2 is FQNNGV. CDR3 nucleotides: TGTGCCAGCAGCTTGGACGGGGATAACTATGGCTACACCTTC. It is translated as CASSLDGDNYGYTF.

The genes are TRBV4-2 and TRBJ2-3; 12 bases fit TRBD2. The CDR3 contains 16 residues. J lost 4 bases, V lost 1 base, and 3 bases had no gene match. Germline-derived CDR1 and CDR2 are LGHNA and YNFKEQ. The CDR3 is CASSQVLAGGPDTQYF. CDR3 bases: TGTGCCAGCAGCCAAGTACTAGCGGGGGGACCAGATACGCAGTATTTT.

This clone was found once. The CDR3 protein is CASSPARKDTEAFF. CDR3 sequence (DNA): TGTGCCAGCAGCCCGGCGCGGAAGGACACTGAAGCTTTCTTT. The chain uses TRBV9 and TRBJ1-1; D is unresolved. This CDR3 is built from 14 residues. CDR1 is SGDLS, CDR2 YYNGEE, per germline. Trimming removed 4 bases at V and 3 bases at J, with 13 bases between.

The V call is TRBV4-3, the J call TRBJ2-2; D remains unclear. Trimming shortened V by 0 bases and J by 6 bases, and 2 bases separated the two germline ends. From germline, CDR1 is LGHNA and CDR2 YSLEER. There are 12 residues in the CDR3. The CDR3 loop reads CASSQEPGELFF. CDR3 nucleotides: TGCGCCAGCAGCCAAGAGCCCGGGGAGCTGTTTTTT.